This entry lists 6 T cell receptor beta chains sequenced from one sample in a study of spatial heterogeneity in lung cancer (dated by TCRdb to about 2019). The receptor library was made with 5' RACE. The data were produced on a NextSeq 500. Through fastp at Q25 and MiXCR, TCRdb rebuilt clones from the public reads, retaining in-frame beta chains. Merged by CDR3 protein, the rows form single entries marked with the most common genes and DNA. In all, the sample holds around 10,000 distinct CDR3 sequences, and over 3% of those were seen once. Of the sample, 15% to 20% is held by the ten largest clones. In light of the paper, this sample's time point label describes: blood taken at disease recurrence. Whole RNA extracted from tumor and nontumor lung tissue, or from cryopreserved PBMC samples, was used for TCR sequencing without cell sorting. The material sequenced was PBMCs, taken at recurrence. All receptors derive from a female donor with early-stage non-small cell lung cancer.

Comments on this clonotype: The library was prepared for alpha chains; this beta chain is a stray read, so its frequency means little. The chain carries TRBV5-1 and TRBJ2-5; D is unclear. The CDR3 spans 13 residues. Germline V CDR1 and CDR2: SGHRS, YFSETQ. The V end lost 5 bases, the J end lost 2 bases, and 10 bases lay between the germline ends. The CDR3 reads CASSEPGQETQYF. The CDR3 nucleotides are TGCGCCAGCAGTGAGCCTGGGCAAGAGACCCAGTACTTC.

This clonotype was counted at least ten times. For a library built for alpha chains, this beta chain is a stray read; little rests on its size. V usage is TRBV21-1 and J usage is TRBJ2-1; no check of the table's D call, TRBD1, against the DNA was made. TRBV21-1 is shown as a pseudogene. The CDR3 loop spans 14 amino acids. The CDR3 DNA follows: TGTGCCAGCAGCACCCCCTCGGGGGTTTATGAGCAGTTCTTC. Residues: CASSTPSGVYEQFF.

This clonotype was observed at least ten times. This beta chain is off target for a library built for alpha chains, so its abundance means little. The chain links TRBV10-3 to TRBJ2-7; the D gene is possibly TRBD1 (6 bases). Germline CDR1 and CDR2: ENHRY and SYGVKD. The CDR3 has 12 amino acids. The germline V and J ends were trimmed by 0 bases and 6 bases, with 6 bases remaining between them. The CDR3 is CAISESTGEQYF. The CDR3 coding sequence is TGTGCCATCAGTGAGTCGACAGGCGAGCAGTACTTC.

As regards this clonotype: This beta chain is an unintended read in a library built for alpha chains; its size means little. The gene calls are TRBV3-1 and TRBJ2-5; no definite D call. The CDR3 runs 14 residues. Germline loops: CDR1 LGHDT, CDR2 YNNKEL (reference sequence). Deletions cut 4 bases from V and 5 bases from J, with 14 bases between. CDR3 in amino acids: CASSRGTNGETQYF. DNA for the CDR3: TGTGCCAGCAGCCGCGGCACAAACGGGGAGACCCAGTACTTC.

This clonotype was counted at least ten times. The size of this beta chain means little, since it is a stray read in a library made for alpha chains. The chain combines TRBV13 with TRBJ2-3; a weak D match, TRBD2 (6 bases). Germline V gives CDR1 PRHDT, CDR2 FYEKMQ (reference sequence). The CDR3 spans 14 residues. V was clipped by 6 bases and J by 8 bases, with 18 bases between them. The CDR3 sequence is CASSQPTSPITQYF. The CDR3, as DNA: TGTGCCAGCAGTCAACCTACTAGCCCGATTACGCAGTATTTT.

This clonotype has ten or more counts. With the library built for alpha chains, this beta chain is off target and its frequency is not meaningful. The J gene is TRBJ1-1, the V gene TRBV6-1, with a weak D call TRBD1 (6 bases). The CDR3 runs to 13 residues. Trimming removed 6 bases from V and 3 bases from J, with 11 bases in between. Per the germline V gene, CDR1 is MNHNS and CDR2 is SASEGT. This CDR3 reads CASSPRQDTEAFF. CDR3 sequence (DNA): TGTGCCAGCAGCCCTAGACAGGACACTGAAGCTTTCTTT.